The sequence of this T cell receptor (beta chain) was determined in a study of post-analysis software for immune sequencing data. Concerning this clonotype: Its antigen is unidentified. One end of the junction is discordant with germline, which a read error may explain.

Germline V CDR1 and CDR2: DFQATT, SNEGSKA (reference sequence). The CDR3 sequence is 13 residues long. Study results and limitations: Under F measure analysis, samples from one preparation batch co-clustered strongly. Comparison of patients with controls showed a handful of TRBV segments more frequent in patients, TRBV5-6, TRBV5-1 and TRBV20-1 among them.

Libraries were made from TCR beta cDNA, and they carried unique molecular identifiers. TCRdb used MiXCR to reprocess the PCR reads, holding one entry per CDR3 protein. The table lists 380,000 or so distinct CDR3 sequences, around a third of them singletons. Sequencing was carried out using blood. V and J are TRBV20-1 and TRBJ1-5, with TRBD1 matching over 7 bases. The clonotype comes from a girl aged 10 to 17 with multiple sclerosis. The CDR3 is CSSSRDSDQPQHF. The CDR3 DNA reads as TGCAGTTCTAGCCGGGACAGCGATCAGCCCCAGCATTTT.